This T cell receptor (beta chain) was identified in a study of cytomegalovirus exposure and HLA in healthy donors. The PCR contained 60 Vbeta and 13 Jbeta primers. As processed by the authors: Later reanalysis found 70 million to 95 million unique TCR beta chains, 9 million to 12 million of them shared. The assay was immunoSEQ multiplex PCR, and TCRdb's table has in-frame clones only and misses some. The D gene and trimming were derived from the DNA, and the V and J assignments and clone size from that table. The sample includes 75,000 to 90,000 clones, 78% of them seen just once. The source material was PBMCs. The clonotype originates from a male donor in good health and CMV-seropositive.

The DNA of the CDR3 is TGTGCCAGCAGTGATCCGCAGGGGTGTGGCTACACCTTC. It specifies CASSDPQGCGYTF. The chain recombines TRBV6-5 with TRBJ1-2, with D maybe TRBD1 (6 bases). The germline V gene encodes CDR1 MNHEY and CDR2 SVGAGI. The CDR3 sequence is 13 residues long. V gave up 5 bases and J gave up 7 bases, with 14 bases separating them.